These 4 T cell receptor beta chains originate from one sample sequenced in a study of T-cell memory formation after mild COVID-19. TCRdb reprocessed the 5' RACE reads via MiXCR and lists one record per CDR3 protein. The sample records 300,000 to 400,000 distinct CDR3 sequences, roughly 13% being singletons. Sample: PBMCs or a T cell subset sorted from them (not recorded which). The receptors shown here come from a man aged 18-30 years who had mild COVID-19 (a few samples of this study predate the infection). Cell type and time point are not known.

This chain joins TRBV14 and TRBJ2-5; D is perhaps TRBD1 or TRBD2 (5 bases each). This CDR3 is 14 amino acids long. Germline CDR1 is SGHDN and CDR2 is FVKESK. V was cut by 4 bases and J by 3 bases, with 12 bases left in between. Here the CDR3 reads CASSLRVGKETQYF. In DNA, the CDR3 is TGTGCCAGCAGCCTCAGGGTCGGGAAAGAGACCCAGTACTTC.

This clonotype showed up just a few times. The chain recombines TRBV7-2 with TRBJ2-7; D might be TRBD2 (7 bases). The V gene lost 5 bases and the J gene lost 5 bases, with 22 bases spanning the gap. Looked up from germline, CDR1 is SGHTA and CDR2 is FQGNSA. The CDR3 length is 16 residues. The CDR3 is CASSALGGATGHEQYF. As DNA, the CDR3 is TGTGCCAGCAGCGCCCTAGGGGGGGCCACCGGGCACGAGCAGTACTTC.

V gene TRBV4-1 combines with J gene TRBJ2-2; no definite D call. The V gene's germline CDR1 is MGHRA and CDR2 YSYEKL. This CDR3 spans 15 amino acids. Trimming stripped 4 bases from V and 0 bases from J, with 9 bases between. CDR3 residues: CASSRVIANTGELFF. CDR3 coding DNA: TGCGCCAGCAGCCGAGTTATTGCGAACACCGGGGAGCTGTTTTTT.

The CDR3 region has the DNA TGTGCCAGCAGCCCCCGGTCAGGGGTTGCTGGAAACACCATATATTTT. It specifies CASSPRSGVAGNTIYF. The chain uses TRBV7-2 and TRBJ1-3; TRBD1 is a possible D gene (6 bases). Germline CDR1 SGHTA, CDR2 FQGNSA. V was trimmed by 5 bases and J by 2 bases, leaving 16 bases between them. The CDR3 has 16 residues.